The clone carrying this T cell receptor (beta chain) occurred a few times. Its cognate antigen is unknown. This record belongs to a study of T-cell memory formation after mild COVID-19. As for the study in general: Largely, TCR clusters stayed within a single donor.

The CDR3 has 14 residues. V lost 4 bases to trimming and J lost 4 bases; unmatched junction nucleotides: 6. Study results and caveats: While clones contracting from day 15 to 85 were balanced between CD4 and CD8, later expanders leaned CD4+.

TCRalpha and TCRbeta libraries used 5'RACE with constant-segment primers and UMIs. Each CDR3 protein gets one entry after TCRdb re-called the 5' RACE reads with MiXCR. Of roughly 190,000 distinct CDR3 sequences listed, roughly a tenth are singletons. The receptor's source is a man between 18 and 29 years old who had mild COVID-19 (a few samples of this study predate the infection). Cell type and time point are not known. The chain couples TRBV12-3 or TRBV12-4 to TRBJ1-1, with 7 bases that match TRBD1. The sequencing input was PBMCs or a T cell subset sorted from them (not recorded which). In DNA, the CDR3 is TGTGCCAGCAGTTCCGGGACAGAGGCCACTGAAGCTTTCTTT. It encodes CASSSGTEATEAFF.